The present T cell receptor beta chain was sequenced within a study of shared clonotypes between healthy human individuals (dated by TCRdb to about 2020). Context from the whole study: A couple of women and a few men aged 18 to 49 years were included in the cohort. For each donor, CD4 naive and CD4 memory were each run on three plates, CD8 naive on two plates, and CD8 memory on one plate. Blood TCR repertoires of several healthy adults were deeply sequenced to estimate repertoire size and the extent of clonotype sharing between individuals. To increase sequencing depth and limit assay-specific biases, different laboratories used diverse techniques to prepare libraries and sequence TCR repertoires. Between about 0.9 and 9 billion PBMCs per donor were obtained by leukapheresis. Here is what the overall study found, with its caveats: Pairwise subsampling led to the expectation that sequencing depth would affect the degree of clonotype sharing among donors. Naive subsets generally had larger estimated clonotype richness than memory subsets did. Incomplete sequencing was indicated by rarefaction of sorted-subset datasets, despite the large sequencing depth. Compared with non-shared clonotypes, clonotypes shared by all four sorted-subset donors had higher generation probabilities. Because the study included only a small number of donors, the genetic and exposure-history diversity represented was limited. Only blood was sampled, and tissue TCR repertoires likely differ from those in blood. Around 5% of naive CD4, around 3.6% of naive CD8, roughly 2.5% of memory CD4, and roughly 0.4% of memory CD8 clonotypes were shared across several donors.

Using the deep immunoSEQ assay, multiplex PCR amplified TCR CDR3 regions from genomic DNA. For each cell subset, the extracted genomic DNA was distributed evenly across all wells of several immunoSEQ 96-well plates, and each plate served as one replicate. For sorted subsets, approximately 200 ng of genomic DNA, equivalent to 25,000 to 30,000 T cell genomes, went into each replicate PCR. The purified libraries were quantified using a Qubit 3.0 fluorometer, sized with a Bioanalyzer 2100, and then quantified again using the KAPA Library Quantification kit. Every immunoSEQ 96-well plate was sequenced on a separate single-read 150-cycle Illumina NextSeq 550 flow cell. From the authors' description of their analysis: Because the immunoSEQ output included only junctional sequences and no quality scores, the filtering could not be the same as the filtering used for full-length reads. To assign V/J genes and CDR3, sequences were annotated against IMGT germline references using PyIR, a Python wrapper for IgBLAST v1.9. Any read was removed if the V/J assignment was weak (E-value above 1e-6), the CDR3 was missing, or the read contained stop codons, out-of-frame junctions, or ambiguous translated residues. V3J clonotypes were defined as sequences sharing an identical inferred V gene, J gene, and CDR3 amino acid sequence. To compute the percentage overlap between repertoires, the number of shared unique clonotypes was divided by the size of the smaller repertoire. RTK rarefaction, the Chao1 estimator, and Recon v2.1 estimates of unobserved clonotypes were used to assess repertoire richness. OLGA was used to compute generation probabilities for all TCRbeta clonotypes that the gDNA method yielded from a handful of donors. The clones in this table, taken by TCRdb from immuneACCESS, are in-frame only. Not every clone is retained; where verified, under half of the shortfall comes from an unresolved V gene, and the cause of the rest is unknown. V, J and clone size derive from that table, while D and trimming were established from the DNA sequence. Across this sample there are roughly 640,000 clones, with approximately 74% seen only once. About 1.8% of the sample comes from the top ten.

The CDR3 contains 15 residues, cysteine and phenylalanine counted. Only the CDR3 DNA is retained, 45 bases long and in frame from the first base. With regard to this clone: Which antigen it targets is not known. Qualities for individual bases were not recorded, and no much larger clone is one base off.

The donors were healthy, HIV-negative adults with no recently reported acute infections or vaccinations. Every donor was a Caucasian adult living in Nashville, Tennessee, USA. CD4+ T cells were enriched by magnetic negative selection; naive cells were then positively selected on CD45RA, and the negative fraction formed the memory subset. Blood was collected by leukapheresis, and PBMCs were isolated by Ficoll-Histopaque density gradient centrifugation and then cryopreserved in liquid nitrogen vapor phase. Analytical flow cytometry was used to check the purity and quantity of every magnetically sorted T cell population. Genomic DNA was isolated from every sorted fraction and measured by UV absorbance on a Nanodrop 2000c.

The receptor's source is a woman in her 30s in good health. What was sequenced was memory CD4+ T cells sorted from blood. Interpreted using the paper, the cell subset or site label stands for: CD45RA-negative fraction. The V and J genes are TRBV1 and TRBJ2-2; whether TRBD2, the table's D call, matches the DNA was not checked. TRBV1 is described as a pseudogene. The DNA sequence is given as TGCACCAGCAGCCAAGGTGGGAGAGCCACCGGGGAGCTGTTTTTT. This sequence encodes CTSSQGGRATGELFF.